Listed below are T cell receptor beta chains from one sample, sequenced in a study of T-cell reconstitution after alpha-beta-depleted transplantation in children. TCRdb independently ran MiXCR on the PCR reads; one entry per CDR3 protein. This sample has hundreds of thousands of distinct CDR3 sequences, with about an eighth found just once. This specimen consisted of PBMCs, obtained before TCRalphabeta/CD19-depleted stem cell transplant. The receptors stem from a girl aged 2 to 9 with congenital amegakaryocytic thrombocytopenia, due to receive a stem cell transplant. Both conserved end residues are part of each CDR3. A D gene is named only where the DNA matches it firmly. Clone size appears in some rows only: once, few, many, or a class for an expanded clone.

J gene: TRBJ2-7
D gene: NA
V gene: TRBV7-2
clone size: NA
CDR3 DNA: TGTGCCAGCAGCCTCATGGGGGGAGCCTCCTACGAGCAGTACTTC
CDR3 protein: CASSLMGGASYEQYF

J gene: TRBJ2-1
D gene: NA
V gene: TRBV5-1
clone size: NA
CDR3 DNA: TGCGCCAGCAGCCTAAACACGGGAACCTACAATGAGCAGTTCTTC
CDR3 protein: CASSLNTGTYNEQFF

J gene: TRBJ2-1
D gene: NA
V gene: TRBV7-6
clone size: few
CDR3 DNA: TGTGCCAGCAGCTTAAAGGTCAGCGAGCAGTTCTTC
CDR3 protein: CASSLKVSEQFF

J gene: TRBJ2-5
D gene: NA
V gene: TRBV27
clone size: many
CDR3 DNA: TGTGCCAGCAGTTTGGAAGTCGGGGAGACCCAGTACTTC
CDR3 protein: CASSLEVGETQYF

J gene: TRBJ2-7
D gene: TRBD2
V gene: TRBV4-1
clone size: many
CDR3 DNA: TGCGCCAGCAGCCATGCGTCGGGAGGGTTCTACGAGCAGTACTTC
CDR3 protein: CASSHASGGFYEQYF

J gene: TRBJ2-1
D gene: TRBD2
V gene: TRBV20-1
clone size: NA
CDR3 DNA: TGCAGTGCCGAACTTCCGGGACTAGCGGGAGTCTCGAATGAGCAGTTCTTC
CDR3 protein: CSAELPGLAGVSNEQFF

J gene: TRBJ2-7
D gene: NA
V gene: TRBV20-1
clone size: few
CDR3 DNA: TGCAGTGTCTTAAGGGGGACTCACTACGAGCAGTACTTC
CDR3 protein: CSVLRGTHYEQYF

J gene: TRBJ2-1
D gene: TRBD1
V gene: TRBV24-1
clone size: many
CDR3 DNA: TGTGCCACCAGTGCGGCGGGACAGGCCTTGTACAATGAGCAGTTCTTC
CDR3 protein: CATSAAGQALYNEQFF

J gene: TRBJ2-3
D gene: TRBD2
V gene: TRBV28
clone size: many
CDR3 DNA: TGTGCCAGCAGCTATGGGGCGGGAGGGCTCCATACGCAGTATTTT
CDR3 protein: CASSYGAGGLHTQYF

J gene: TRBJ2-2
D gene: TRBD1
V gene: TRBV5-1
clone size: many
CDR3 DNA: TGCGCCAGCAGCTTCGACAGGGGGGTCGGGGAGCTGTTTTTT
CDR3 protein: CASSFDRGVGELFF

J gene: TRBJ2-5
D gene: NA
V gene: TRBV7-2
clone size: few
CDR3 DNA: TGTGCCAGCAGCCTGACGAAAGCCGAAACCGGGACCCAGTACTTC
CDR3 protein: CASSLTKAETGTQYF

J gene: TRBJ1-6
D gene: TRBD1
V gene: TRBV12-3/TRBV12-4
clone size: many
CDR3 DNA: TGTGCCAGCAGTGCCGGGACAGGGGCCAATTCACCCCTCCACTTT
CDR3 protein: CASSAGTGANSPLHF

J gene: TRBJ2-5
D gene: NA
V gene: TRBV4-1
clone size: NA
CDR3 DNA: TGCGCCAGCAGCAGGATCAACGGCATGCAAGAGACCCAGTACTTC
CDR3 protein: CASSRINGMQETQYF

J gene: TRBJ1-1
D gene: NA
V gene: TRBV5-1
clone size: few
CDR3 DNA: TGCGCCAGCAGCGCGGGCGGGAGGAGCGCTGAAGCTTTCTTT
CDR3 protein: CASSAGGRSAEAFF

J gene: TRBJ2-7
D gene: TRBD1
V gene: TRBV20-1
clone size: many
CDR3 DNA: TGCAGTGCTAGAGATTTGGGGACAGGGTTTTACGAGCAGTACTTC
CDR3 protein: CSARDLGTGFYEQYF

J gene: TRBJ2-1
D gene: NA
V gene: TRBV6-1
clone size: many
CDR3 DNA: TGTGCCAGCAGGGATAGCGGTGCCTCCTACAATGAGCAGTTCTTC
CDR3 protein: CASRDSGASYNEQFF

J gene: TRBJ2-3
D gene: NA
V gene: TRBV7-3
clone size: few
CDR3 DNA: TGTGCCAGCAGCTTAATCGGTGATTTCTATGATACGCAGTATTTT
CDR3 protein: CASSLIGDFYDTQYF

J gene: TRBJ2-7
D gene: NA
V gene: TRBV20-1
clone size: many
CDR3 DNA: TGCAGTGCGAACGACTGGCTCTACGAGCAGTACTTC
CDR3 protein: CSANDWLYEQYF

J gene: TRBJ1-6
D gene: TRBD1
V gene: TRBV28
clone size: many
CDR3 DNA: TGTGCCAGCAGCGTTCCAGGGGGGAGAGATTGGGCCCTCCACTTT
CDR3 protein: CASSVPGGRDWALHF

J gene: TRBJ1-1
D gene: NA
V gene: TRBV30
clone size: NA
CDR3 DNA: TGTGCCTGGAGCGAAGGACCAATATTGGGTGCTTTCTTT
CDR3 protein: CAWSEGPILGAFF

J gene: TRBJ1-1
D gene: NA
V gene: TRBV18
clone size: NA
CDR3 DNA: TGTGCCAGCTCACCGACCAGAGGCACTGAAGCTTTCTTT
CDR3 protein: CASSPTRGTEAFF

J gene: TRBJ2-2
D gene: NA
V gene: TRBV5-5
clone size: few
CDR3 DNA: TGTGCCAGCAGCTTGCAGGGGCGGGCCGGGGAGCTGTTTTTT
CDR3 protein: CASSLQGRAGELFF

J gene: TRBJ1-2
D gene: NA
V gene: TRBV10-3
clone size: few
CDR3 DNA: TGTGCCATCAGGGACCTTGAAGGCTACACCTTC
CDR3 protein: CAIRDLEGYTF

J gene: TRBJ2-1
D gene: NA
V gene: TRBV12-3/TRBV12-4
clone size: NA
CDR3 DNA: TGTGCCAGCAGCCGGCGCAGCAACTCCTACAATGAGCAGTTCTTC
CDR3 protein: CASSRRSNSYNEQFF

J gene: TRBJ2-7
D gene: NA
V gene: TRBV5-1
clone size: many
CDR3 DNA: TGCGCCAGCAGGAGCCGGGACCTACTAGGGGAGCAGTACTTC
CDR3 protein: CASRSRDLLGEQYF

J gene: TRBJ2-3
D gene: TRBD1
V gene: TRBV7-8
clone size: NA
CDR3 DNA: TGTGCCAGCAGCGGAAGAGTTCGGACAGGGCGCACAGATACGCAGTATTTT
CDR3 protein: CASSGRVRTGRTDTQYF

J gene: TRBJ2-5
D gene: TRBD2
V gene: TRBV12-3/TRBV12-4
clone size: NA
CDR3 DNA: TGTGCCAGCAGCCAGGGGTCTAGCGGGGTACAAGAGACCCAGTACTTC
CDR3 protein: CASSQGSSGVQETQYF

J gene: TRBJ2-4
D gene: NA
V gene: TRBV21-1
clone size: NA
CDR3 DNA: TGTGCCAGCAGCAACCGCGGGGGCGAGGCCAAAAACATTCAGTACTTC
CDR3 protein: CASSNRGGEAKNIQYF

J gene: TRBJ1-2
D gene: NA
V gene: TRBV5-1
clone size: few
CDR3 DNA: TGCGCCAGCAGCTTGGCCTTGATAAAGGGTGGTTTGAACTATGGCTACACCTTC
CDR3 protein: CASSLALIKGGLNYGYTF

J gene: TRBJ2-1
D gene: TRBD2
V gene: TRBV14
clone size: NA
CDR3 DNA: TGTGCCAGCAGCCTCCGTCGGGCTAGCGGTTCCTACAATGAGCAGTTCTTC
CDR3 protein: CASSLRRASGSYNEQFF

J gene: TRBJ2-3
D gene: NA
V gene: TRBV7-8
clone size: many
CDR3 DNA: TGTGCCAGCAGCTCCTATGGTACGCAGTATTTT
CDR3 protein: CASSSYGTQYF

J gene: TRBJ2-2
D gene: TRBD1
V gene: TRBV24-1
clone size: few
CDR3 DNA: TGTGCCACCAGTGATTTGCCGGGACAGCCCGCCGACACCGGGGAGCTGTTTTTT
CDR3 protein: CATSDLPGQPADTGELFF

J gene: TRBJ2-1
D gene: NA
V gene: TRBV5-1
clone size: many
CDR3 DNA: TGCGCCAGCAGCTTGTGGCCGGGGGACAATGAGCAGTTCTTC
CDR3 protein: CASSLWPGDNEQFF

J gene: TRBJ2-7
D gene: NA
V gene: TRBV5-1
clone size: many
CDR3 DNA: TGCGCCAGCAGCTTGGATTCAGTCGGGAGCTCCTACGAGCAGTACTTC
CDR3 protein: CASSLDSVGSSYEQYF

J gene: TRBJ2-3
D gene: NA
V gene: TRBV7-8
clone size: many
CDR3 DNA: TGTGCCAGCAGCTTAATAGCGCTCGGAACAGATACGCAGTATTTT
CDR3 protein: CASSLIALGTDTQYF

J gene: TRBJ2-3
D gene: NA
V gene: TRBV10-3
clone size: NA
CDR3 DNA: TGTGCCATCAGTGACGACCGAGCGAGCCCCACAGATACGCAGTATTTT
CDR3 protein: CAISDDRASPTDTQYF

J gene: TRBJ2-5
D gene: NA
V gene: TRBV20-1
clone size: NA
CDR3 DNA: TGCAGTGCCTCCCCCGCCACCCTAGGGGAGACCCAGTACTTC
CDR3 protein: CSASPATLGETQYF

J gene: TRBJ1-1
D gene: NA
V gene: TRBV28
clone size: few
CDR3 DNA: TGTGCCAGCAGTTTAGCGGGACGGAACACTGAAGCTTTCTTT
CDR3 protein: CASSLAGRNTEAFF

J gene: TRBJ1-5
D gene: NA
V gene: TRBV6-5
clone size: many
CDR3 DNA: TGTGCCAGCAGTTACTCTCCGGGTCATGCCAGTTGGGGCAATCAGCCCCAGCATTTT
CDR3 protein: CASSYSPGHASWGNQPQHF

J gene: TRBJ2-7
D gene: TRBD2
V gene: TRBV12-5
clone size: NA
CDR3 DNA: TGTGCTAGTGGTTTGCGGCTAGCGGGGATATACGAGCAGTACTTC
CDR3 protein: CASGLRLAGIYEQYF

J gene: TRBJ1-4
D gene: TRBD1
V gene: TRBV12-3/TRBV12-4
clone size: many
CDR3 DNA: TGTGCCAGCAGTTTGGACAGGTCTAATGAAAAACTGTTTTTT
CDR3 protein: CASSLDRSNEKLFF